This TCR beta chain was obtained from a study of blood T cell repertoires in COVID-19. This CDR3 is built from 14 residues. V was pared by 6 bases and J by 0 bases, with 9 bases between. CDR1 and CDR2 from the germline V gene are SNHLY and FYNNEI. Method: immunoSEQ multiplex PCR; TCRdb's copy keeps in-frame clones and lacks some. The data show under 95,000 clones, over 75% seen once. The sequence derives from a human donor in a cohort sampled during active COVID-19. This chain connects TRBV2 to TRBJ1-5; maybe TRBD1 (6 bases). The sample comprised peripheral blood. CDR3 sequence: CASSGQYSNQPQHF. For the CDR3, the DNA is TGTGCCAGCAGCGGACAGTATAGCAATCAGCCCCAGCATTTT.